This TCR beta chain was retrieved from a study of blood T cell repertoires in COVID-19 (dated by TCRdb to the early 2020s). With respect to the entire study: Samples covering the acute and convalescent phases of COVID-19 were provided by collaborators in the United States, Italy and Spain. The prospective study material was composed of cDNA or gDNA derived from T cells, B-cell-depleted T cells, or PBMCs. Where available, HLA class I and class II types were taken from metadata supplied by the sample provider and were not determined by assay-based typing. Samples were obtained from the ongoing ImmuneRACE study (first 160 participants) and from 1,254 subjects provided by 6 global collaborators. The repertoires were made available in a free public database intended to serve as a resource for research on the immune response to SARS-CoV-2. A de-identified subject ID, COVID-19 status, age in years and sex were almost always included in the sample metadata. Deeply sampled blood TCRbeta repertoires from subjects exposed to, actively infected with, or recovered from COVID-19 were included in the dataset. Paper-wide results and their limitations: How much clinical and demographic metadata was included differed by source and by participant, and the metadata was provided uncurated.

Comments on this clone: This clone's antigen is unknown. Within one base of it there is no much larger clone, and no base qualities were kept.

Ends trimmed: V by 2 bases, J by 8 bases; bases unmatched to a gene: 7. Reading from cysteine to phenylalanine, the CDR3 counts 15 amino acids. Only the CDR3 DNA is retained, 45 bases long and in frame from the first base. As encoded in the germline V gene, CDR1 is SGHTA while CDR2 is FQGTGA. TCRbeta CDR3 regions were amplified from genomic DNA by means of the immunoSEQ Assay, a bias-controlled multiplex PCR. The study's own analysis went as follows. The number of nucleated cells in each sample was estimated by amplification of reference gene primers within the assay. To quantify the absolute abundance of each unique TCRbeta CDR3 rearrangement, sequence reads were collapsed and filtered. Productive Simpson clonality was computed per sample as the square root of Simpson's diversity index over productive rearrangements. In its TCRdb copy, this immuneACCESS table keeps in-frame sequences only and misses some clones. Where compared with another copy, unresolved V genes explain less than half of these, and the others have no known cause. V and J calls plus clone size are reproduced from that table; the DNA served to infer D and trimming. This sample holds 11,000 to 15,000 clones; approximately 90% were observed only once. About 33% of the sample is held by the ten biggest clonotypes.

The collaborating institutions used their own protocols to collect whole blood in K2EDTA tubes. For TCRbeta analysis, collaborator samples were shipped as frozen whole blood, as isolated PBMCs, or as DNA extracted from either sample type. Sequencing was done on a sample of peripheral blood. This chain joins TRBV7-3 to TRBJ2-1; TRBD2 fits 9 bases in the junction. This TCR was sampled from a human donor in a cohort sampled during active COVID-19. Here the CDR3 is given as CASSLAGGLTDEQFF. The nucleotides are TGTGCCAGCAGCTTAGCGGGAGGGCTTACGGATGAGCAGTTCTTC.